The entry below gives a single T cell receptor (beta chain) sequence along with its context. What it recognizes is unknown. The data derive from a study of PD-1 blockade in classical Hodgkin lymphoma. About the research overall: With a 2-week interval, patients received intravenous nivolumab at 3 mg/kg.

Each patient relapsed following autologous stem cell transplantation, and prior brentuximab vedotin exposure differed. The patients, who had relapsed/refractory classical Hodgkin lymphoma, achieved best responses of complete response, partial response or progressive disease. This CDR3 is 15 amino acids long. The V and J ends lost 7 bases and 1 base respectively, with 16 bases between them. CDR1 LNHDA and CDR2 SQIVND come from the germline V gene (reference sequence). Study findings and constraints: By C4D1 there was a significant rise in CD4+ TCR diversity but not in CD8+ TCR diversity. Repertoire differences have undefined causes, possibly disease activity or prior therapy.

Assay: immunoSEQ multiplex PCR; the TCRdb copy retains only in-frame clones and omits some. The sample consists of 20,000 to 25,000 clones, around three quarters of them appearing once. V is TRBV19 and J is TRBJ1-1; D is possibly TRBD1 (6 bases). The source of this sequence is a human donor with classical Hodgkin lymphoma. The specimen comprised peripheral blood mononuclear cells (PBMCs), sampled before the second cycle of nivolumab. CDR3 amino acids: CASNRKDRSNTEAFF. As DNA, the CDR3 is TGTGCCAGTAACCGAAAAGACAGGTCGAACACTGAAGCTTTCTTT.